This T cell receptor beta chain was identified during a study of cytomegalovirus exposure and HLA in healthy donors. This clone appeared once. The PCR was carried out with 60 Vbeta primers and 13 Jbeta primers. Libraries were prepared by immunoSEQ multiplex PCR; TCRdb keeps only in-frame clonotypes and omits some of them. Altogether roughly 150,000 clones are present, 70% to 90% being singletons, with the ten largest covering about 2.5%. This clonotype was sampled from a man aged 25 to 40 in good health and CMV-seropositive. The sequenced sample was PBMCs.

The CDR3 spells CAIRPGQALYGYTF. The CDR3 DNA sequence: TGTGCCATCAGACCGGGACAGGCCCTCTATGGCTACACCTTC. V gene TRBV10-3 combines with J gene TRBJ1-2; 8 nucleotides line up with TRBD1. The CDR3 totals 14 residues. J lost 4 bases, V lost 6 bases, and 7 bases had no gene match. Germline loops: CDR1 ENHRY, CDR2 SYGVKD.